Here is one TCR beta chain with its context. The CDR3 spans 15 residues. The V end was cut by 5 bases, the J end by 1 base, with 9 bases between. The germline CDR1 and CDR2 sequences are LNHDA and SQIVND (reference sequence). These data are taken from a study of blood T cell repertoires in COVID-19. Study at large: The United States, Italy and Spain were the sources of the acute and convalescent COVID-19 samples. From T cells, B-cell-depleted T cells, or PBMCs came the material, which was cDNA or gDNA.

TCRdb's copy holds only in-frame clones and misses some; the assay was immunoSEQ multiplex PCR. The top ten clones hold 3% to 3.5% of a sample with 250,000 or so clones, around 90% of them seen once. This receptor was taken from a middle-aged woman who had been exposed to COVID-19. The sequencing sample was made of PBMCs or T cells enriched from blood (not recorded which). The chain recombines TRBV19 with TRBJ2-6; D unresolved. The DNA of the CDR3 is TGTGCCAGTAGTTTATTAGTTTCTGGGGCCAACGTCCTGACTTTC. Amino acid sequence: CASSLLVSGANVLTF. Looking up the rest from reference TRBV19 and TRBJ2-6 gives the full variable domain: DGGITQSPKYLFRKEGQNVTLSCEQNLNHDAMYWYRQDPGQGLRLIYYSQIVNDFQKGDIAEGYSVSREKKESFPLTVTSAQKNPTAFYLCASSLLVSGANVLTFGAGSRLTVL.